This is a list of T cell receptor beta chains from one sample in a study of OX40 agonist ivuxolimab in advanced cancers. TCRdb's copy holds only in-frame clones and misses some; the assay was immunoSEQ multiplex PCR. This sample yields a few thousand clones, of which approximately 74% are seen a single time; around 65% belongs to the top ten. The input for sequencing was CD4+ or CD8+ T cells sorted from blood, taken in a trial of the OX40 agonist ivuxolimab. These receptors came from an adult with an advanced solid tumor such as melanoma, head and neck, liver or kidney cancer. The CDR3 runs from the conserved cysteine through the conserved F or W. D genes are given only for firm matches. Size tells how often a clone was seen (once, few, many) or the class of an expanded clone, and some rows leave it out.

TRBV2	-	-	TRBJ2-1	CASSGPSEEQFF	TGTGCCAGCAGTGGGCCTAGCGAGGAGCAGTTCTTC
TRBV9	-	-	TRBJ1-5	CASSVGLFSNQPQHF	TGTGCCAGCAGCGTAGGGCTGTTTAGCAATCAGCCCCAGCATTTT
TRBV10-2	TRBD2	-	TRBJ2-2	CASSEQRGGGTGELFF	TGCGCCAGCAGTGAGCAGCGGGGGGGCGGCACCGGGGAGCTGTTTTTT
TRBV5-4	TRBD1	-	TRBJ2-1	CASSLDRGAAREQFF	TGTGCCAGCAGCCTGGACAGGGGGGCCGCGAGGGAGCAGTTCTTC
TRBV19	TRBD1	many	TRBJ2-1	CASSFQPGQGAERTYNEQFF	TGTGCCAGTAGCTTCCAACCGGGACAGGGGGCAGAGAGGACCTACAATGAGCAGTTCTTC
TRBV7-9	TRBD1	-	TRBJ1-1	CASSLSGGPEAFF	TGTGCCAGCAGCTTATCAGGGGGCCCTGAAGCTTTCTTT
TRBV9	TRBD1	-	TRBJ2-2	CASSVEGTVNTGELFF	TGTGCCAGCAGCGTAGAAGGGACAGTGAACACCGGGGAGCTGTTTTTT
TRBV6-5	-	-	TRBJ2-7	CASRDSYEQYF	TGTGCCAGCCGAGACTCCTACGAGCAGTACTTC
TRBV2	TRBD1	-	TRBJ1-6	CASSGTGGGSPLHF	TGTGCCAGCAGTGGGACAGGCGGGGGTTCACCCCTCCACTTT
TRBV4-3	TRBD1	-	TRBJ2-2	CASSQGTGGITGELFF	TGCGCCAGCAGCCAAGGGACAGGGGGTATCACCGGGGAGCTGTTTTTT
TRBV11-2	TRBD2	-	TRBJ2-1	CASSEGLAEYNEQFF	TGTGCCAGCAGCGAGGGACTAGCGGAATACAATGAGCAGTTCTTC
TRBV7-9	-	few	TRBJ1-2	CASSIRDGNYGYTF	TGTGCCAGCAGCATCCGCGACGGTAACTATGGCTACACCTTC
TRBV11-2	-	-	TRBJ2-1	CASSLVRRPSSYNEQFF	TGTGCCAGCAGCTTAGTGCGGCGGCCGAGCTCCTACAATGAGCAGTTCTTC
TRBV9	-	-	TRBJ2-2	CASTPGRQNTGELFF	TGTGCCAGCACCCCGGGACGGCAGAACACCGGGGAGCTGTTTTTT
TRBV27	TRBD1	-	TRBJ1-2	CASSRTGGIVYGYTF	TGTGCCAGCAGTAGGACAGGGGGCATAGTCTATGGCTACACCTTC
TRBV6-6	-	once	TRBJ2-7	CASSPEARYEQYF	TGTGCCAGCAGTCCCGAGGCCCGCTACGAGCAGTACTTC
TRBV9	TRBD1	-	TRBJ1-1	CASSPEGQSNTEAFF	TGTGCCAGCAGCCCAGAGGGACAGTCCAACACTGAAGCTTTCTTT
TRBV4-1	-	few	TRBJ2-1	CASSPSHGGYNEQFF	TGCGCCAGCAGCCCAAGTCACGGGGGCTACAATGAGCAGTTCTTC
TRBV9	-	few	TRBJ2-7	CASSGYRNSYEQYF	TGTGCCAGCAGCGGCTACAGGAACTCCTACGAGCAGTACTTC
TRBV4-1	-	few	TRBJ2-3	CASSQGGTPGDTQYF	TGCGCCAGCAGCCAAGGGGGGACCCCAGGGGATACGCAGTATTTT
TRBV30	TRBD1	-	TRBJ2-7	CTWGTGNEQYF	TGTACCTGGGGGACAGGGAACGAGCAGTACTTC
TRBV6-5	-	-	TRBJ2-7	CASSLRAEQYF	TGTGCCAGCAGTTTACGGGCCGAGCAGTACTTC
TRBV6-6	-	once	TRBJ2-1	CASSEGNEQFF	TGTGCCAGCAGTGAGGGCAATGAGCAGTTCTTC
TRBV9	TRBD1	-	TRBJ1-5	CASSPGQEGGNQPQHF	TGTGCCAGCAGCCCTGGACAGGAGGGAGGCAATCAGCCCCAGCATTTT
TRBV5-6	TRBD1	-	TRBJ2-7	CASSPGTGVPYEQYF	TGTGCCAGCAGCCCCGGGACAGGGGTACCCTACGAGCAGTACTTC
TRBV6-4	-	-	TRBJ1-1	CASSTVQNTEAFF	TGTGCCAGCAGTACGGTCCAAAACACTGAAGCTTTCTTT
TRBV11-2	-	-	TRBJ1-3	CASSLNQAGGGSGNTIYF	TGTGCCAGCAGCTTAAATCAGGCCGGAGGGGGCTCTGGAAACACCATATATTTT
TRBV6-1	-	-	TRBJ2-7	CASSEVRSSAYEQYF	TGTGCCAGCAGTGAAGTAAGGAGTTCGGCCTACGAGCAGTACTTC
TRBV27	-	once	TRBJ1-2	CASSLSKGGSNYGYTF	TGTGCCAGCAGTTTATCGAAGGGGGGATCGAACTATGGCTACACCTTC